Listed below are T cell receptor beta chains from one sample, sequenced in a study of beta chain features in type 1 diabetes. TCRdb's table, derived via immunoSEQ multiplex PCR, lists solely in-frame clones and lacks some. The data contain roughly 330,000 clones, around 10% of them singletons. Sequenced input: naive CD4+ T cells from blood. These receptors were collected from a woman in her twenties or thirties in good health. Both conserved end residues are part of each CDR3. The D gene is left open where the match is weak. Size is omitted from some rows. Given values are once, few, many or a class for expanded clones.

CDR3nt	CDR3aa	v_gene	j_gene	abundance	d_gene
TGCGCCAGCAGGTATGAGGATAACTATGGCTACACCTTC	CASRYEDNYGYTF	TRBV5-1	TRBJ1-2	few	.
TGTGCCAGCAGTCTTATGTCGACGGGATCCTACGAGCAGTACTTC	CASSLMSTGSYEQYF	TRBV28	TRBJ2-7	few	.
TGCAGCGTTGAAAGTGGAACCCAGGTCCAGTACTTC	CSVESGTQVQYF	TRBV29-1	TRBJ2-5	few	.
TGTGCCAGCAGTTCGGGACAGGTAAACAACAATGAGCAGTTCTTC	CASSSGQVNNNEQFF	TRBV11-3	TRBJ2-1	few	TRBD1
TGCGCCAGCCAGACACAAAGCTCTGGGGCCAACGTCCTGACTTTC	CASQTQSSGANVLTF	TRBV5-1	TRBJ2-6	.	.
TGTGCCAGCAGCTTGTATCCGACAGGGGGCTCGAACGAGCAGTACTTC	CASSLYPTGGSNEQYF	TRBV7-6	TRBJ2-7	.	TRBD1
TGTGCCAGTCGCCGGGACAGCTCCTACGAGCAGTACTTC	CASRRDSSYEQYF	TRBV7-2	TRBJ2-7	few	TRBD1
TGTGCCAGCAGTTTGCCTAGTCAAGAGACCCAGTACTTC	CASSLPSQETQYF	TRBV28	TRBJ2-5	few	.
TGTGCCAGCAGTTTACCCGCAGACACAGATACGCAGTATTTT	CASSLPADTDTQYF	TRBV28	TRBJ2-3	.	.
TGTGCCAGCAGCTTAGGTCGGACAGGGGTTGACGAGCAGTACTTC	CASSLGRTGVDEQYF	TRBV11-3	TRBJ2-7	.	TRBD1
TGTGCCTGGAGGGGACAGGGGAGTCAGCCCCAGCATTTT	CAWRGQGSQPQHF	TRBV30	TRBJ1-5	few	TRBD1
TGTGCCAGCACCAAACAGAGTCAAATCACCATATATTTT	CASTKQSQITIYF	TRBV5-6	TRBJ1-3	few	.
TGTGCCAGCAGCACAGGGACTAGCTACGAGCAGTACTTC	CASSTGTSYEQYF	TRBV11-1	TRBJ2-7	.	TRBD2
TGTGCCAGCAGCTCCCGACAGTCTAGCACAGATACGCAGTATTTT	CASSSRQSSTDTQYF	TRBV28	TRBJ2-3	few	.
TGTGCCAGCAGCTTAGAGAGCGGGAGGGTTTACAATGAGCAGTTCTTC	CASSLESGRVYNEQFF	TRBV7-2	TRBJ2-1	.	TRBD2
TGTGCCAGCAGCTTACGTGGGACTAGGACAGATACGCAGTATTTT	CASSLRGTRTDTQYF	TRBV7-3	TRBJ2-3	.	TRBD2
TGTGCCAGCAGTCTTCTTGCAGGGAACACCGGGGAGCTGTTTTTT	CASSLLAGNTGELFF	TRBV2	TRBJ2-2	.	.
TGCGCCAGCAGACCCAACAGCGGGAGAGGGTTCACCGGGGAGCTGTTTTTT	CASRPNSGRGFTGELFF	TRBV4-3	TRBJ2-2	few	TRBD2
TGTGCCAGCAGTTACTCAGGGAGCAGGGGTGAGACCCAGTACTTC	CASSYSGSRGETQYF	TRBV6-5	TRBJ2-5	few	.
TGCGCCAGCAGCGGTCAAGGACAGATGGACAAGCAGTACTTC	CASSGQGQMDKQYF	TRBV5-1	TRBJ2-7	.	.
TGTGCCATCCCGACAGGAACCCCCCCTAGGACCCAGTACTTC	CAIPTGTPPRTQYF	TRBV10-3	TRBJ2-5	few	.
TGCGCCAGCAGCCACCAGACAGGAAGGGCTATCTACGAGCAGTACTTC	CASSHQTGRAIYEQYF	TRBV4-3	TRBJ2-7	.	.
TGTGCCAGCAGCTCTAGCGGTAGCACAGATACGCAGTATTTT	CASSSSGSTDTQYF	TRBV9	TRBJ2-3	.	TRBD2
TGTGCCACCAGCAGAGATAGGGGCACCGGGGAGCTGTTTTTT	CATSRDRGTGELFF	TRBV15	TRBJ2-2	.	.
TGTGCCTGGAGTCAGGCCATCTCTGGAAACACCATATATTTT	CAWSQAISGNTIYF	TRBV30	TRBJ1-3	few	.
TGTGCCAGCAGACCTAGCGGGAGTAGCGGAGATGAGCAGTTCTTC	CASRPSGSSGDEQFF	TRBV11-2	TRBJ2-1	few	TRBD2
TGTGCCAGCAGCTTCGAGGGAGTCTCCTACGAGCAGTACTTC	CASSFEGVSYEQYF	TRBV7-9	TRBJ2-7	few	.
TGTGCCAGCAGTTATGCCGGGGCGGGGAGGGCCCACAATGAGCAGTTCTTC	CASSYAGAGRAHNEQFF	TRBV28	TRBJ2-1	few	TRBD2
TGTGCCATCAGTGAGTCGACAGGGGATGCGGTCAATGAGCAGTTCTTC	CAISESTGDAVNEQFF	TRBV10-3	TRBJ2-1	few	TRBD1
TGTGCCAGCAGCTTGAGGGCCACTTACACCGGGGAGCTGTTTTTT	CASSLRATYTGELFF	TRBV7-8	TRBJ2-2	few	.
TGTGCCAGCAGCTTAGGAGACAGATACAATGAGCAGTTCTTC	CASSLGDRYNEQFF	TRBV7-9	TRBJ2-1	few	.
TGTGCCAGCAGTGATTTTAGGGGATTTGGAAACACCATATATTTT	CASSDFRGFGNTIYF	TRBV6-1	TRBJ1-3	.	.
TGCGCCAGCAGCCTGGTGGGCAGAAACTCGATCAATGAGCAGTTCTTC	CASSLVGRNSINEQFF	TRBV4-3	TRBJ2-1	few	.
TGTGCCAGCAGCCCGAACGGGAGACGTTCTGGGGCCAACGTCCTGACTTTC	CASSPNGRRSGANVLTF	TRBV13	TRBJ2-6	few	.
TGTGCCAGCAGCTTAGAAGGGGTACGCACTGAAGCTTTCTTT	CASSLEGVRTEAFF	TRBV7-9	TRBJ1-1	.	.
TGTGCCAGCAGCTCGACTAGCGGGAGGGCTGGGGAGACCCAGTACTTC	CASSSTSGRAGETQYF	TRBV7-3	TRBJ2-5	.	TRBD2
TGTGCCAGCAGCTTCTCCAGGGGGCGCCACTATGGCTACACCTTC	CASSFSRGRHYGYTF	TRBV7-9	TRBJ1-2	.	TRBD1
TGTGCCAGCAGCGTAGAAGGACTAGCGGGATTACCAAATACGCAGTATTTT	CASSVEGLAGLPNTQYF	TRBV9	TRBJ2-3	once	TRBD2
TGTGCCAGCTCGCCTGACAGGGGACTCTCTGAGCAGTACTTC	CASSPDRGLSEQYF	TRBV18	TRBJ2-7	.	TRBD1
TGTGCCAGCAGCTTATCGTATTTGTTAGCGGGAGGGGAGCTGTTTTTT	CASSLSYLLAGGELFF	TRBV7-2	TRBJ2-2	once	TRBD2